This TCR beta chain emerged from a study of vaccination and CD4 T cells after COVID-19 (dated 2022 in TCRdb). Describing the broader study: Every convalescent patient had a positive nasal swab PCR test for SARS-CoV-2, with mild disease in 8 to 10 patients and severe disease in one. Six males and four females were included in the convalescent cohort, with two Hispanic individuals, seven Caucasians, two Asians and one multiracial person represented. Two doses of either the Pfizer-BioNTech BNT162b2 vaccine (n=8) or the Moderna mRNA-1273 vaccine (n=2) were administered to participants. Post-COVID blood samples were collected from convalescent patients a median of around 96 days after diagnosis, with a range of roughly 30 to 161 days. Post-vaccine blood samples were obtained a median of about 77 days after the second vaccine dose, with a range of about 12 to 241 days. The cultures were stimulated with overlapping spike peptide pools from SARS-CoV-2 and from the common cold coronaviruses HCoV-NL63, HCoV-OC43 and HCoV-229E. As controls, cultures received a CEFX viral epitope pool (the positive control), an HIV-1 Nef peptide pool (the negative control), or no peptide at all. The spike-specific CD4+ TCR repertoire was compared before and after mRNA vaccination in over nine COVID-19 convalescent patients and a few infection-naive healthy vaccine recipients. On the study overall, not on this receptor specifically: Nearly all vaccine-specific clones in convalescent patients (304 of 307) were mono-reactive for SARS-CoV-2 spike rather than cross-reactive with common cold coronaviruses. The number of convalescent patients in the study was relatively small, and the study did not examine early timepoints following natural infection. Although the median number of SARS-CoV-2-reactive clonotypes went up from 21 after infection to 38 after vaccination, the increase was not significant. Among convalescent patients, a median about 90% of the SARS-CoV-2-reactive clones seen after vaccination appeared only after vaccination, which suggests priming specific to the vaccine.

A few counts support this clonotype. Its antigen has not been determined. Per-base qualities were not stored, and no clone one base away is much larger. The treatment or condition label of this sample denotes: approximately 11-day PBMC culture with coronavirus spike peptide pools or control peptides (ViraFEST assay). The ViraFEST assay, used in the study, expanded antigen-specific T cells with peptide pools and then identified the expanded clonotypes through TCR sequencing. The positive SARS-CoV-2 PCR tests of the convalescent patients were dated from March to December 2020, before the Alpha, Beta and Delta variants emerged in the United States. PBMCs were cultured at about 2 million per well in IMDM supplemented with approximately 5.3% human AB serum and roughly 10 IU/ml IL-2, with about 11 ug/ml peptide pools added. Half of the culture medium was replaced with fresh IL-2-containing medium on days 3 and 7. CD4+ T cells were isolated after 10 days of culture through negative selection using the EasySep CD4+ T cell isolation kit. Ficoll-Paque Plus gradient centrifugation was used to isolate PBMCs from whole blood, and the isolated PBMCs were then either used fresh or cryopreserved at -140C. In general, triplicate wells were set up for every culture condition.

To prepare the library, PCR was applied. TCR sequencing of DNA from cultured CD4+ T cells used the Oncomine TCR Beta short-read assay at the Johns Hopkins FTIC core. Genomic DNA was extracted from the cultured CD4+ T cells with the QIAamp micro DNA kit. Oncomine TCR Beta libraries from cultured CD4+ T cells were pooled with unique dual indexes and sequenced on an Illumina iSeq 100. The study's processing was this. Non-productive sequences were removed, and CDR3s that did not start with C, did not end with F or W, or were shorter than 7 amino acids were discarded. Antigen-specific clonotypes were identified with the MANAFEST web application by comparing peptide-stimulated wells with reference and other culture wells. Positive clones required FDR below 0.05, an odds ratio above 5, and productive frequency above 0.1% in at least two of three replicate wells. A clonotype was classed as cross-reactive if the clonotype showed significant expansion both in SARS-CoV-2 spike wells and in at least one common cold coronavirus spike condition. Using R version 3.6.1, CDR3 homology was evaluated through Levenshtein distances (stringdist) along with unrooted phylogenetic trees (ape). TCRdb trimmed public reads at Q25 via fastp, called clones via MiXCR and kept in-frame beta chains. Rows are combined by CDR3 protein, so each entry shows the most common genes and DNA. TCRdb's processing, not the authors' own work, is the source of the V and J calls. This sample gives 9,000 to 10,000 distinct CDR3 sequences in total; about 50% of them show up just once. The ten top clones hold more than 10% of the sample.

The sequenced material came from CD4+ T cells from blood, cultured in vitro. This sequence originates from a human donor who had recovered from COVID-19.

This receptor has the CDR3 CSARDQGLASYNEQFF. The nucleotides are TGCAGTGCTAGAGATCAGGGACTAGCGTCCTACAATGAGCAGTTCTTC. The V and J genes are TRBV20-1 and TRBJ2-1, with 10 bases aligning to TRBD2. There are 16 amino acids in the CDR3, from cysteine to phenylalanine inclusive. The CDR3 DNA has 48 bases and is translated from base 1. Here V drops 0 bases and J drops 1 base, and the junction holds 3 bases not matched to any gene. CDR1 and CDR2, per the germline V gene (reference sequence), are DFQATT and SNEGSKA.